This T cell receptor (beta chain) originates from a study of radiotherapy plus CTLA-4 blockade in lung cancer. Study information: Among enrolled patients, over 15% responded and roughly 31% achieved disease control. Study observations and caveats: In blood, after radiotherapy plus ipilimumab, tumor-derived TCR clones expanded.

Looked up from germline, CDR1 is SQVTM and CDR2 is ANQGSEA. The CDR3 loop spans 12 amino acids. Trimming shortened V by 1 base and J by 8 bases, and 11 bases separated the two germline ends. Using immunoSEQ multiplex PCR, the repertoire was profiled, and TCRdb retains in-frame clones only, with some absent. The sample consists of 70,000 to 85,000 clones, nearly 75% of them appearing once. On this clone: As yet, its antigen is unknown.

The rearrangement joins TRBV29-1 to TRBJ1-1, with D perhaps matching TRBD1 (6 bases). This clonotype originated in a human donor with non-small cell lung cancer whose response to radiotherapy plus ipilimumab could not be evaluated. Sequenced here: peripheral blood, sampled from a patient treated with radiotherapy plus ipilimumab. CDR3 sequence reads: CSVEAQGTEAFF. The CDR3 nucleotides read TGCAGCGTTGAAGCACAGGGAACCGAAGCTTTCTTT.